Here is one TCR beta chain with its context. No antigen is known for it. No quality values exist for individual bases; no much larger clone is one base distant. Library preparation used the immunoSEQ multiplex PCR assay. TCRdb mirrors the immuneACCESS table, restricted to in-frame sequences. Some clones are absent from its copies; in checked studies, under half trace to an unresolved V gene, and the reason for the others is unknown. The sample contains about 11,000 clones, roughly 66% of them found a single time. The ten largest clonotypes hold roughly an eighth of the sample. Donors were patients with melanoma. The germline V gene provides CDR1 MGHRA and CDR2 YSYEKL. V sheds 2 bases and J sheds 0 bases, leaving 10 bases between their ends. Reading from cysteine to phenylalanine, the CDR3 counts 15 amino acids. Just the 45-base CDR3 DNA is kept, in frame starting at base 1. This specimen belongs to a study of CD4+ T cells in melanoma (dated by TCRdb to between 2021 and 2024). Background for the entire study: Neoantigen-specific CD4+ T cells in human melanoma were what the study investigated.

The paper as a whole reports these results and caveats: According to the report, neoantigen-specific CD4+ T cells in melanoma displayed diverse differentiation states. Neoantigen-specific CD4+ T cells were reported to be correlated with the function of CD8+ T cells, macrophages and B cells.

This receptor was taken from a human donor with melanoma. The sequence joins TRBV4-1 to TRBJ1-2; the D gene is perhaps TRBD1, on 6 matching bases. Sequenced: cells from a culture (not recorded whether cultured in vitro). The CDR3: CASSQFTGPNYGYTF. The DNA reads TGCGCCAGCAGCCAATTTACAGGGCCTAACTATGGCTACACCTTC.